Listed below are T cell receptor beta chains from one sample, sequenced in a study of spatial heterogeneity in lung cancer. One entry per CDR3 protein results from TCRdb running MiXCR on the 5' RACE reads. The data show approximately 52,000 distinct CDR3 sequences, roughly 5% seen once. Specimen: PBMCs, collected at surgery. These receptors originate from a male donor with early-stage non-small cell lung cancer. CDR3s include the opening cysteine and the closing phenylalanine or tryptophan. A D gene is named only where the DNA matches it firmly. Clone size is stated in some rows and not others, as once, few, many or a class when expanded.

>many|TRBV19|TRBD1|TRBJ2-2
CASSPRDRAGTGELFF
TGTGCCAGTAGTCCCCGGGACAGGGCCGGCACCGGGGAGCTGTTTTTT
>many|TRBV20-1|.|TRBJ1-6
CSARDPGGNYSPLHF
TGCAGTGCTAGAGATCCGGGAGGGAACTATTCACCCCTCCACTTT
>many|TRBV10-3|.|TRBJ2-1
CAISESPVHNEQFF
TGTGCCATCAGTGAGTCGCCAGTTCACAATGAGCAGTTCTTC
>many|TRBV7-8|.|TRBJ2-1
CASSSYELGNEQFF
TGTGCCAGCAGCTCCTACGAACTAGGGAATGAGCAGTTCTTC
>few|TRBV4-1|.|TRBJ1-3
CASSLTDRVSGNTIYF
TGCGCCAGCAGCCTTACCGACAGAGTCTCTGGAAACACCATATATTTT
>many|TRBV29-1|.|TRBJ2-5
CSGSQGGRQKTQYF
TGCAGCGGCTCTCAGGGGGGAAGGCAAAAGACCCAGTACTTC
>many|TRBV20-1|TRBD2|TRBJ2-5
CSVTTSGIGETQYF
TGCAGTGTTACGACTAGCGGGATCGGGGAGACCCAGTACTTC
>.|TRBV19|.|TRBJ1-5
CASSIRAGDGNQPQHF
TGTGCCAGTAGTATAAGGGCAGGGGACGGCAATCAGCCCCAGCATTTT
>many|TRBV18|TRBD1|TRBJ1-5
CASSPTGTGGNQPQHF
TGTGCCAGCTCACCTACTGGGACAGGGGGAAATCAGCCCCAGCATTTT
>many|TRBV7-2|TRBD1|TRBJ2-3
CASGRTGLIDTQYF
TGTGCCAGCGGGAGGACAGGGTTAATAGATACGCAGTATTTT
>few|TRBV27|.|TRBJ2-1
CASSLSRRTSLNEQFF
TGTGCCAGCAGTTTATCGCGGCGTACCAGCCTCAATGAGCAGTTCTTC
>.|TRBV7-2|.|TRBJ2-7
CASSPSRGPYEQYF
TGTGCCAGCAGCCCTAGTAGGGGACCCTACGAGCAGTACTTC
>many|TRBV6-5|.|TRBJ1-1
CASSSPRGEAFF
TGTGCCAGCAGTTCCCCCAGGGGTGAAGCTTTCTTT
>many|TRBV20-1|TRBD2|TRBJ2-1
CSAQLAGPYNEQFF
TGCAGTGCACAACTAGCGGGACCCTACAATGAGCAGTTCTTC
>many|TRBV20-1|TRBD2|TRBJ2-4
CSAPSPREAKNIQYF
TGCAGTGCGCCCTCCCCGCGGGAGGCCAAAAACATTCAGTACTTC
>many|TRBV12-3/TRBV12-4|.|TRBJ2-7
CASTGTGSYEQYF
TGTGCCAGCACAGGGACTGGATCCTACGAGCAGTACTTC
>many|TRBV4-1|.|TRBJ1-5
CASSQVGGPQHF
TGCGCCAGCAGCCAAGTGGGCGGTCCCCAGCATTTT
>many|TRBV4-3|.|TRBJ1-6
CASSQVNEGSPLHF
TGCGCCAGCAGCCAAGTAAACGAGGGGTCACCCCTCCACTTT
>.|TRBV28|.|TRBJ2-1
CASSLFFGRNEQFF
TGTGCCAGCAGTTTATTCTTTGGAAGGAATGAGCAGTTCTTC
>many|TRBV10-3|.|TRBJ1-3
CAITDTGSSGNTIYF
TGTGCCATCACGGACACTGGGAGCTCTGGAAACACCATATATTTT
>.|TRBV15|.|TRBJ1-5
CATSRDYAGPQHF
TGTGCCACCAGCAGAGATTATGCGGGGCCCCAGCATTTT
>many|TRBV12-3/TRBV12-4|TRBD1|TRBJ2-5
CASSFRTGIVETQYF
TGTGCCAGCAGTTTTAGGACAGGGATCGTCGAGACCCAGTACTTC
>many|TRBV18|TRBD1|TRBJ1-2
CASSPQLFTGDNYGYTF
TGTGCCAGCTCACCACAGCTTTTTACAGGGGATAACTATGGCTACACCTTC
>many|TRBV20-1|TRBD1|TRBJ2-5
CSARRTGPQETQYF
TGCAGTGCTAGAAGGACAGGCCCCCAAGAGACCCAGTACTTC
>many|TRBV12-3/TRBV12-4|.|TRBJ2-1
CASSFSSVGEQFF
TGTGCCAGCAGTTTCTCAAGCGTCGGAGAGCAGTTCTTC
>many|TRBV6-2/TRBV6-3|TRBD2|TRBJ2-1
CASSITSGAYNEQFF
TGTGCCAGCAGTATAACTAGCGGGGCCTACAATGAGCAGTTCTTC
>many|TRBV5-4|TRBD1|TRBJ2-5
CASSGTAKETQYF
TGTGCCAGCAGCGGGACAGCAAAAGAGACCCAGTACTTC
>many|TRBV5-1|TRBD2|TRBJ2-7
CASSLEAGGTYEQYF
TGCGCCAGCAGCTTGGAAGCGGGAGGAACCTACGAGCAGTACTTC
>.|TRBV12-3/TRBV12-4|.|TRBJ2-6
CASSPGISGANVLTF
TGTGCCAGCAGCCCCGGGATATCGGGGGCCAACGTCCTGACTTTC
>many|TRBV7-2|.|TRBJ2-1
CASSGWVQYEQFF
TGTGCCAGCAGCGGATGGGTACAATATGAGCAGTTCTTC
>.|TRBV5-6|.|TRBJ2-7
CASSLPTYEQYF
TGTGCCAGCAGCCTACCGACCTACGAGCAGTACTTC
>.|TRBV7-9|TRBD2|TRBJ2-1
CASSSRTSGVAYNEQFF
TGTGCCAGCAGCTCGCGGACTAGCGGGGTGGCCTACAATGAGCAGTTCTTC